This is a list of T cell receptor beta chains from one sample in a study of T cell repertoires in cytomegalovirus infection. TCRdb passed the reads through MiXCR, listing each CDR3 protein once. Among roughly 300,000 distinct CDR3 sequences listed, about 26% were seen once. Sequenced: PBMCs. These receptor sequences come from a human donor in good health (CMV status not recorded). Some clones in this sample may be carry-over from other donors' samples. Both conserved end residues are part of each CDR3. A D gene is named only where the DNA matches it firmly. Expanded clones are given a class, and other clones once, few, many or no size at all.

V gene: TRBV28
D gene: -
clone size: few
J gene: TRBJ2-2
CDR3 protein: CASTLSTPGAGELFF
CDR3 DNA: TGTGCCAGCACCTTGTCGACCCCAGGGGCCGGGGAGCTGTTTTTT

V gene: TRBV2
D gene: TRBD1
clone size: few
J gene: TRBJ1-2
CDR3 protein: CASSGQGRDYGYTF
CDR3 DNA: TGTGCCAGCAGTGGACAGGGACGAGACTATGGCTACACCTTC

V gene: TRBV4-3
D gene: TRBD2
clone size: many
J gene: TRBJ2-1
CDR3 protein: CASSQGLAGGNYNEQFF
CDR3 DNA: TGCGCCAGCAGTCAGGGACTAGCGGGGGGTAACTACAATGAGCAGTTCTTC

V gene: TRBV10-3
D gene: TRBD1
clone size: -
J gene: TRBJ1-1
CDR3 protein: CAISAGTGRNTEAFF
CDR3 DNA: TGTGCCATCAGCGCCGGGACAGGGAGGAACACTGAAGCTTTCTTT

V gene: TRBV7-6
D gene: -
clone size: few
J gene: TRBJ2-6
CDR3 protein: CASSPRVAGTGANVLTF
CDR3 DNA: TGTGCCAGCAGCCCACGGGTGGCGGGCACTGGGGCCAACGTCCTGACTTTC

V gene: TRBV7-9
D gene: -
clone size: many
J gene: TRBJ1-1
CDR3 protein: CASSTQGNTEAFF
CDR3 DNA: TGTGCCAGCAGCACACAGGGAAATACTGAAGCTTTCTTT

V gene: TRBV11-3
D gene: -
clone size: few
J gene: TRBJ2-1
CDR3 protein: CASRKDNSYNEQFF
CDR3 DNA: TGTGCCAGCAGAAAGGACAACTCCTACAATGAGCAGTTCTTC

V gene: TRBV7-9
D gene: -
clone size: few
J gene: TRBJ2-7
CDR3 protein: CASSLERHREQYF
CDR3 DNA: TGTGCCAGCAGCTTAGAGCGACATCGCGAGCAGTACTTC

V gene: TRBV20-1
D gene: -
clone size: -
J gene: TRBJ1-1
CDR3 protein: CSRSTGPEAFF
CDR3 DNA: TGCAGTCGTTCGACTGGTCCTGAAGCTTTCTTT

V gene: TRBV28
D gene: -
clone size: -
J gene: TRBJ2-5
CDR3 protein: CASTLRRALYQETQYF
CDR3 DNA: TGTGCCAGCACCCTTAGGAGGGCATTGTACCAAGAGACCCAGTACTTC

V gene: TRBV7-2
D gene: -
clone size: many
J gene: TRBJ2-7
CDR3 protein: CASSRVREYYEQYF
CDR3 DNA: TGTGCCAGCAGTAGGGTGAGGGAGTACTACGAGCAGTACTTC

V gene: TRBV10-3
D gene: -
clone size: many
J gene: TRBJ2-2
CDR3 protein: CAISETAPRGTGELFF
CDR3 DNA: TGTGCCATCAGTGAGACAGCGCCGCGAGGCACCGGGGAGCTGTTTTTT

V gene: TRBV12-5
D gene: -
clone size: many
J gene: TRBJ2-1
CDR3 protein: CASGLGGTGQGEQFF
CDR3 DNA: TGTGCTAGTGGTTTGGGGGGGACGGGGCAGGGGGAGCAGTTCTTC

V gene: TRBV12-3/TRBV12-4
D gene: -
clone size: few
J gene: TRBJ2-6
CDR3 protein: CASSASDSYSGANVLTF
CDR3 DNA: TGTGCCAGCAGTGCGTCGGACAGCTACTCTGGGGCCAACGTCCTGACTTTC

V gene: TRBV7-2
D gene: -
clone size: -
J gene: TRBJ2-1
CDR3 protein: CASSLARWYGNAGRFYNEQFF
CDR3 DNA: TGTGCCAGCAGCTTAGCGAGGTGGTATGGTAACGCGGGACGGTTCTACAATGAGCAGTTCTTC

V gene: TRBV28
D gene: -
clone size: few
J gene: TRBJ1-1
CDR3 protein: CASSLTGLSGTEAFF
CDR3 DNA: TGTGCCAGCAGTTTAACAGGCCTTTCGGGCACTGAAGCTTTCTTT

V gene: TRBV7-2
D gene: -
clone size: few
J gene: TRBJ2-1
CDR3 protein: CASSLGSFDEQFF
CDR3 DNA: TGTGCCAGCAGCTTAGGTAGCTTTGATGAGCAGTTCTTC

V gene: TRBV28
D gene: -
clone size: few
J gene: TRBJ1-2
CDR3 protein: CASSLWGQEYGYTF
CDR3 DNA: TGTGCCAGCAGTTTATGGGGTCAGGAGTATGGCTACACCTTC

V gene: TRBV19
D gene: -
clone size: -
J gene: TRBJ1-5
CDR3 protein: CASNPAGSLQPQHF
CDR3 DNA: TGTGCCAGTAACCCCGCTGGGAGTCTTCAGCCCCAGCATTTT

V gene: TRBV29-1
D gene: TRBD1
clone size: few
J gene: TRBJ2-6
CDR3 protein: CSVGAGGAGANVLTF
CDR3 DNA: TGCAGCGTAGGTGCAGGGGGCGCTGGGGCCAACGTCCTGACTTTC

V gene: TRBV5-1
D gene: -
clone size: few
J gene: TRBJ1-4
CDR3 protein: CASSLQGLGNEKLFF
CDR3 DNA: TGCGCCAGCAGCTTGCAAGGACTCGGTAATGAAAAACTGTTTTTT

V gene: TRBV7-6
D gene: TRBD2
clone size: many
J gene: TRBJ2-1
CDR3 protein: CASSLAGGQGEQFF
CDR3 DNA: TGTGCCAGCAGCCTAGCGGGAGGGCAGGGTGAGCAGTTCTTC

V gene: TRBV7-2
D gene: -
clone size: many
J gene: TRBJ2-3
CDR3 protein: CASGTRTDTQYF
CDR3 DNA: TGTGCCAGCGGGACTCGCACAGATACGCAGTATTTT

V gene: TRBV24-1
D gene: TRBD1
clone size: -
J gene: TRBJ2-5
CDR3 protein: CATSDPDRGRETQYF
CDR3 DNA: TGTGCCACCAGTGATCCGGACAGGGGGCGTGAGACCCAGTACTTC

V gene: TRBV7-2
D gene: -
clone size: many
J gene: TRBJ2-2
CDR3 protein: CASSLKGWSGELFF
CDR3 DNA: TGTGCCAGCAGCTTGAAGGGTTGGTCCGGGGAGCTGTTTTTT

V gene: TRBV6-2/TRBV6-3
D gene: TRBD1
clone size: -
J gene: TRBJ1-2
CDR3 protein: CASRTGTGLYTF
CDR3 DNA: TGTGCCAGCAGAACCGGGACAGGGCTCTACACCTTC

V gene: TRBV6-5
D gene: -
clone size: few
J gene: TRBJ2-5
CDR3 protein: CASRDGLWEETQYF
CDR3 DNA: TGTGCCAGCAGGGACGGATTGTGGGAGGAGACCCAGTACTTC

V gene: TRBV7-2
D gene: -
clone size: many
J gene: TRBJ2-7
CDR3 protein: CASRGRRGNYEQYF
CDR3 DNA: TGTGCCAGCAGGGGTCGACGGGGGAACTACGAGCAGTACTTC

V gene: TRBV7-2
D gene: TRBD1
clone size: many
J gene: TRBJ2-1
CDR3 protein: CASTVQGSYNEQFF
CDR3 DNA: TGTGCCAGCACCGTACAGGGGAGCTACAATGAGCAGTTCTTC

V gene: TRBV7-2
D gene: TRBD1
clone size: -
J gene: TRBJ2-7
CDR3 protein: CASSKSGTGSYEQYF
CDR3 DNA: TGTGCCAGCAGCAAATCCGGGACAGGCTCCTACGAGCAGTACTTC

V gene: TRBV7-9
D gene: -
clone size: many
J gene: TRBJ1-1
CDR3 protein: CASSLEGVMNTEAFF
CDR3 DNA: TGTGCCAGCAGCTTAGAAGGGGTAATGAACACTGAAGCTTTCTTT

V gene: TRBV28
D gene: TRBD1
clone size: few
J gene: TRBJ1-5
CDR3 protein: CASSPAGGQGGQPQHF
CDR3 DNA: TGTGCCAGCAGCCCTGCCGGCGGACAGGGAGGCCAGCCCCAGCATTTT

V gene: TRBV20-1
D gene: TRBD2
clone size: -
J gene: TRBJ2-3
CDR3 protein: CSARFSGKVDTQYF
CDR3 DNA: TGCAGTGCTAGATTTAGCGGGAAGGTCGATACGCAGTATTTT

V gene: TRBV9
D gene: TRBD2
clone size: -
J gene: TRBJ2-1
CDR3 protein: CASSSTAGGMTSNNEQFF
CDR3 DNA: TGTGCCAGCAGCTCAACAGCGGGAGGCATGACATCTAACAATGAGCAGTTCTTC

V gene: TRBV20-1
D gene: -
clone size: few
J gene: TRBJ1-1
CDR3 protein: CSARDVVGRANTEAFF
CDR3 DNA: TGCAGTGCTAGAGATGTTGTTGGACGGGCGAACACTGAAGCTTTCTTT

V gene: TRBV7-2
D gene: -
clone size: many
J gene: TRBJ2-2
CDR3 protein: CASSLGPQLGELFF
CDR3 DNA: TGTGCCAGCAGCTTAGGACCCCAGCTCGGGGAGCTGTTTTTT

V gene: TRBV27
D gene: -
clone size: -
J gene: TRBJ2-3
CDR3 protein: CASRTLSTDTQYF
CDR3 DNA: TGTGCCAGCAGGACGCTGAGTACAGATACGCAGTATTTT

V gene: TRBV6-1
D gene: -
clone size: -
J gene: TRBJ2-3
CDR3 protein: CASSEIRGDTQYF
CDR3 DNA: TGTGCCAGCAGTGAAATTAGGGGAGATACGCAGTATTTT

V gene: TRBV19
D gene: -
clone size: -
J gene: TRBJ2-5
CDR3 protein: CASSSESGRAQYF
CDR3 DNA: TGTGCCAGTAGTTCCGAATCCGGTCGAGCCCAGTACTTC

V gene: TRBV7-2
D gene: TRBD1
clone size: many
J gene: TRBJ1-1
CDR3 protein: CASKPGQGNTEAFF
CDR3 DNA: TGTGCCAGCAAACCTGGACAGGGGAACACTGAAGCTTTCTTT

V gene: TRBV7-9
D gene: -
clone size: many
J gene: TRBJ1-1
CDR3 protein: CASSSRQENTEAFF
CDR3 DNA: TGTGCCAGCAGCTCACGACAGGAGAACACTGAAGCTTTCTTT

V gene: TRBV5-1
D gene: -
clone size: few
J gene: TRBJ2-7
CDR3 protein: CASSLEGSSYEQYF
CDR3 DNA: TGCGCCAGCAGCTTGGAGGGCAGCTCCTACGAGCAGTACTTC

V gene: TRBV2
D gene: TRBD1
clone size: -
J gene: TRBJ1-5
CDR3 protein: CASRMTGVQPQHF
CDR3 DNA: TGTGCCAGCAGAATGACAGGGGTTCAGCCCCAGCATTTT

V gene: TRBV12-3/TRBV12-4
D gene: -
clone size: few
J gene: TRBJ1-2
CDR3 protein: CASSFVRVRSGYTF
CDR3 DNA: TGTGCCAGCAGTTTTGTCAGGGTCCGCAGTGGCTACACCTTC

V gene: TRBV20-1
D gene: -
clone size: -
J gene: TRBJ2-5
CDR3 protein: CSARGNHEETQYF
CDR3 DNA: TGCAGTGCTAGAGGGAACCACGAAGAGACCCAGTACTTC

V gene: TRBV7-2
D gene: -
clone size: -
J gene: TRBJ2-7
CDR3 protein: CASSPRGLHYEQYF
CDR3 DNA: TGTGCCAGCAGCCCCAGGGGACTCCACTACGAGCAGTACTTC